The 28 T cell receptor beta chains below were found in one sample sequenced in a study of vaccination and CD4 T cells after COVID-19. The treatment denotes: approximately 9-day PBMC culture with coronavirus spike peptide pools or control peptides (ViraFEST assay). The Oncomine TCR Beta short-read assay sequenced DNA from cultured CD4+ T cells. TCRdb used MiXCR to reprocess the PCR reads, holding one entry per CDR3 protein. The table includes about 14,000 distinct CDR3 sequences, around 30% detected once. Antigens of these TCRs are unknown. Sequences were obtained from cultured CD4+ T cells from blood. All receptors come from a human donor with COVID-19.

V is TRBV5-6 and J is TRBJ2-7; 12 bases line up with TRBD1. From germline, CDR1 is SGHDT and CDR2 YYEEEE. The CDR3 covers 15 residues. V was pared by 3 bases and J by 11 bases, with 12 bases of the junction left unmatched. CDR3 protein: CASSSGTGGLLIEYF. Here the CDR3 DNA reads TGTGCCAGCAGCTCCGGGACAGGGGGCTTGTTGATAGAGTACTTC.

This chain uses TRBV28 with TRBJ1-6; D uncertain. Germline loops: CDR1 MDHEN, CDR2 SYDVKM. This CDR3 has 18 residues. Trimming shortened V by 2 bases and J by 0 bases, and 14 bases separated the two germline ends. The CDR3 DNA sequence: TGTGCCAGCAGTTTAAGTGCCGGGTTTGGCTCCTATAATTCACCCCTCCACTTT. Residues: CASSLSAGFGSYNSPLHF.

Here the CDR3 DNA reads TGTGCCTGGAGTTCCCGTCAGTGGGAGACCCAGTACTTC. Its translation is CAWSSRQWETQYF. The V call is TRBV30, the J call TRBJ2-5; D is ambiguous. The germline V gene encodes CDR1 GTSNPN and CDR2 SVGIG (reference sequence). Trimming took 2 bases from V and 5 from J, leaving 12 bases between them. CDR3 length: 13 residues. The variable domain in full, completed from reference TRBV30 and TRBJ2-5, reads SQTIHQWPATLVQPVGSPLSLECTVEGTSNPNLYWYRQAAGRGLQLLFYSVGIGQISSEVPQNLSASRPQDRQFILSSKKLLLSDSGFYLCAWSSRQWETQYFGPGTRLLVL.

This clonotype was found a few times. The chain has TRBV7-2 and TRBJ1-2; no clear D gene. Germline V gene lookup returns CDR1 SGHTA and CDR2 FQGNSA. This CDR3 has 13 amino acids. Trimming stripped 8 bases from V and 4 bases from J, with 14 bases between. The DNA of the CDR3 is TGTGCCAGCTCCGTAAGCGGACTCTATGGCTACACCTTC. Translating gives CASSVSGLYGYTF.

This sequence joins TRBV18 and TRBJ2-7, with a tentative D call TRBD1 (5 bases). V lost 6 bases and J 2 bases, leaving 14 bases between the germline ends. Germline V lookup: CDR1 KGHSH, CDR2 LQKENI. The CDR3 totals 14 residues. As DNA, the CDR3 is TGTGCCAGCTCCACTGGGGCCGTGACCTACGAGCAGTACTTC. The encoded protein is CASSTGAVTYEQYF.

The rearrangement joins TRBV27 to TRBJ1-4; D is unresolved. The CDR3 is made up of 15 amino acids. The germline V and J ends were trimmed by 5 bases and 5 bases, with 15 bases remaining between them. In germline, CDR1 is MNHEY, CDR2 SMNVEV (reference sequence). The CDR3 DNA reads as TGTGCCAGCAGTGATTCGACGGTGGGCAATGAAAAACTGTTTTTT. This codes for CASSDSTVGNEKLFF.

This chain joins TRBV18 and TRBJ2-4, with TRBD2 identical over 13 bases. Looked up from germline, CDR1 is KGHSH and CDR2 is LQKENI. The CDR3 extends over 18 amino acids. The V gene end was trimmed by 3 bases and the J gene end by 0 bases; junction bases not matched to a gene: 5. CDR3 nucleotide sequence: TGTGCCAGCTCACCCGGACTAGCGGGGGACTTAGCCAAAAACATTCAGTACTTC. Its translation: CASSPGLAGDLAKNIQYF.

The gene calls are TRBV6-1 and TRBJ1-1, with D perhaps matching TRBD1 (6 bases). Looked up from germline, CDR1 is MNHNS and CDR2 is SASEGT. The CDR3 runs to 15 residues. Trimming cost V 6 bases and J 2 bases, with 16 bases left between them. The CDR3 loop is CASRPTGSTNTEAFF. In DNA, the CDR3 is TGTGCCAGCAGACCAACAGGGTCCACTAACACTGAAGCTTTCTTT.

The V gene is TRBV11-2, the J gene TRBJ1-1; tentative D call: TRBD1 (5 bases). V lost 3 bases to trimming and J lost 4 bases, with 9 bases between them. The V gene's germline CDR1 is SGHAT and CDR2 FQNNGV. CDR3 length: 13 amino acids. The CDR3 protein is CASSFGGGTEAFF. CDR3 nucleotides: TGTGCCAGCAGCTTTGGTGGGGGCACTGAAGCTTTCTTT.

In its sample, this clonotype is medium-sized. This chain uses TRBV6-1 with TRBJ1-3, with D tentatively TRBD1 (5 bases). Trimming took 10 bases from V and 0 from J, leaving 19 bases between them. Germline V CDR1 and CDR2: MNHNS, SASEGT. The CDR3 runs to 16 residues. The CDR3 loop reads CAILILGADSGNTIYF. The CDR3 DNA reads as TGTGCCATCCTAATCTTAGGGGCGGACTCTGGAAACACCATATATTTT.

The chain employs TRBV19 and TRBJ1-5; 7 nucleotides line up with TRBD1. This CDR3 comprises 14 residues. The germline V gene encodes CDR1 LNHDA and CDR2 SQIVND (reference sequence). V lost 5 bases and J lost 6; bases outside the gene matches: 7. Here the CDR3 DNA reads TGTGCCAGTAGTTTTAAGGGGGCGGGTCAGCCCCAGCATTTT. It encodes CASSFKGAGQPQHF.

The gene calls are TRBV11-3 and TRBJ1-1; D uncertain. The CDR3 loop spans 15 amino acids. From germline, CDR1 is SGHNT and CDR2 YENEEA. Trimming removed 5 bases from V and 2 bases from J, with 15 bases in between. The CDR3 DNA reads as TGTGCCAGCAGCGGAAAGAGGTCCGATAACACTGAAGCTTTCTTT. Its translation is CASSGKRSDNTEAFF.

This clonotype has more than one count but fewer than ten. The chain combines TRBV7-6 with TRBJ1-3; 7 bases line up with TRBD1. This CDR3 region has 16 residues. The germline gives CDR1 SGHVS, CDR2 FNYEAQ. The trim removed 5 bases at V and 6 bases at J, leaving 13 bases unmatched. Here the CDR3 reads CASSPTGTALANTIYF. Written as DNA, the CDR3 is TGTGCCAGCAGCCCCACCGGGACAGCGCTGGCAAACACCATATATTTT.

J is TRBJ1-5 and V is TRBV20-1; D not certain. Trimming pared 3 bases from V and 2 bases from J, leaving 17 bases between. Germline CDR1 DFQATT, CDR2 SNEGSKA (reference sequence). This CDR3 comprises 16 residues. The CDR3 spells CSARVPTASGNQPQHF. As DNA, the CDR3 is TGCAGTGCTAGGGTCCCTACAGCGAGCGGCAATCAGCCCCAGCATTTT.

The chain combines TRBV30 with TRBJ2-3; unclear D gene. Germline lookup yields CDR1 GTSNPN and CDR2 SVGIG (reference sequence). The CDR3 is 11 residues long. V was trimmed by 2 bases and J by 4 bases, leaving 4 bases between them. CDR3 coding DNA: TGTGCCTGGAGTCCCGCAGATACGCAGTATTTT. This encodes CAWSPADTQYF.

The V and J genes are TRBV19 and TRBJ1-2; maybe TRBD1 (5 bases). With 4 bases removed from V and 8 bases from J, the gap between germline ends came to 17 bases. CDR1 LNHDA and CDR2 SQIVND come from the germline V gene (reference sequence). The CDR3 loop spans 14 amino acids. CDR3 coding DNA: TGTGCCAGTAGTAGGCGGGACTTTCCGGGGGGCTACACCTTC. Translation gives CASSRRDFPGGYTF.

The chain uses TRBV20-1 and TRBJ2-1; TRBD1 or TRBD2 may be the D gene (6 bases each). CDR3 size: 15 residues. The germline gives CDR1 DFQATT, CDR2 SNEGSKA (reference sequence). V lost 1 base, J lost 9 bases, and 19 bases lay in between. DNA of the CDR3: TGCAGTGCTAGAGCCCCCCTGTCGGGGGCGTTTGAGCAGTTCTTC. Translated, it gives CSARAPLSGAFEQFF.

This chain links TRBV6-1 with TRBJ1-2; 8 bases line up with TRBD1. The CDR3 totals 12 residues. V lost 6 bases and J lost 8; bases outside the gene matches: 5. Looked up from germline, CDR1 is MNHNS and CDR2 is SASEGT. CDR3 DNA: TGTGCCAGCAGCCTGACAGGGGAGGGCTACACCTTC. Protein product: CASSLTGEGYTF.

The CDR3 DNA reads TGTGCCATCAGCGCGGGACACCGAATCGAGCCCCAGCATTTT. Protein product: CAISAGHRIEPQHF. The V gene is TRBV10-3, the J gene TRBJ1-5, with D perhaps TRBD1 (6 bases). CDR3 size: 14 residues. Trimming removed 6 bases at V and 8 bases at J, with 17 bases between. Germline CDR1 is ENHRY and CDR2 is SYGVKD.

V and J are TRBV5-1 and TRBJ2-4; tentative D call: TRBD1 (6 bases). Trimming took off 2 bases at V and 1 base at J, with 7 bases between the two ends. The CDR3 covers 14 residues. Germline V gene lookup returns CDR1 SGHRS and CDR2 YFSETQ. CDR3 residues: CASSFDRAKNIQYF. The CDR3 DNA sequence: TGCGCCAGCAGCTTTGACAGGGCCAAAAACATTCAGTACTTC.

The rearrangement joins TRBV11-3 to TRBJ1-4; 8 bases match TRBD1. The germline gives CDR1 SGHNT, CDR2 YENEEA. Trimming at V came to 6 bases and at J to 8 bases, leaving 8 bases not matched to a gene. The CDR3 totals 14 residues. The CDR3 is CASRLGQAGEKLFF. The CDR3 DNA follows: TGTGCCAGCAGATTGGGACAGGCGGGAGAAAAACTGTTTTTT.

This clonotype was seen only a few times. The genes are TRBV7-2 and TRBJ1-2, with no clear D. The CDR3 is made up of 15 amino acids. V was pared by 6 bases and J by 1 base, with 15 bases between. The germline V gene encodes CDR1 SGHTA and CDR2 FQGNSA. CDR3 coding DNA: TGTGCCAGCAGTTATGGATCAGGCAGTAACTATGGCTACACCTTC. Its translation: CASSYGSGSNYGYTF.

The chain combines TRBV5-1 with TRBJ2-3; 13 nucleotides line up with TRBD2. The germline V gene has CDR1 SGHRS and CDR2 YFSETQ. The CDR3 extends over 16 amino acids. V lost 5 bases to trimming and J lost 4 bases; unmatched junction nucleotides: 7. In nucleotides, the CDR3 is TGCGCCAGCAGAAAGGGACTAGCGGGGTCGTCAGATACGCAGTATTTT. Translating it yields CASRKGLAGSSDTQYF.

V usage is TRBV11-2 and J usage is TRBJ2-7; 8 bases are a match to TRBD2. V gave up 5 bases and J gave up 6 bases; unmatched junction bases: 9. The CDR3 contains 14 residues. Germline assignment: CDR1 SGHAT and CDR2 FQNNGV. The DNA for the CDR3 is TGTGCCAGCAGCGCAACTCGGAGCGGGGGCGAGCAGTACTTC. Translating it yields CASSATRSGGEQYF.

The chain is built from TRBV19 and TRBJ1-5; TRBD1 matches 10 bases. The CDR3 extends over 15 amino acids. Germline CDR1 is LNHDA and CDR2 is SQIVND (reference sequence). V was clipped by 4 bases and J by 6 bases; unmatched bases: 6. In DNA form, the CDR3 reads TGTGCCAGTAGTACCCAGGGACAGGGGATTCAGCCCCAGCATTTT. It yields the protein CASSTQGQGIQPQHF.

A few counts support this clonotype. The V and J genes are TRBV27 and TRBJ1-2; 9 bases agree with TRBD1. The germline gives CDR1 MNHEY, CDR2 SMNVEV (reference sequence). V lost 3 bases, J lost 4 bases, and 6 bases stayed unmatched. The CDR3 is 15 amino acids. CDR3 coding DNA: TGTGCCAGCAGTTTTTCTGACAGGGGGTTCTATGGCTACACCTTC. This sequence encodes CASSFSDRGFYGYTF.

This clonotype was detected only a few times. The chain recombines TRBV7-9 with TRBJ1-1; D uncertain. Germline loops: CDR1 SEHNR, CDR2 FQNEAQ (reference sequence). This CDR3 spans 11 amino acids. With 8 bases removed from V and 3 bases from J, the gap between germline ends came to 7 bases. This CDR3 is CASERYTEAFF. The DNA for the CDR3 is TGTGCCAGCGAACGGTACACTGAAGCTTTCTTT.

V usage is TRBV10-3 and J usage is TRBJ2-3; tentatively, D is TRBD2 (5 bases). V was cut by 4 bases and J by 1 base, with 12 bases left in between. The CDR3 runs 15 residues. In germline, CDR1 is ENHRY, CDR2 SYGVKD. CDR3 loop: CAISGAVTRTDTQYF. The DNA of the CDR3 is TGTGCCATCAGTGGAGCGGTTACTCGCACAGATACGCAGTATTTT.